A selection of T cell receptor beta chains follows, all from one sample in a study of CD8 T cells in Susac syndrome. TCRdb passed the immunoSEQ multiplex PCR reads through MiXCR, listing each CDR3 protein once. The table has 140,000 to 150,000 distinct CDR3 sequences, roughly 95% seen once. The sequenced sample was CD4+ T cells from PBMCs. These receptors originate from a human donor in good health. CDR3s leave out the opening cysteine and the closing phenylalanine or tryptophan. The order of the fields is CDR3 protein, V gene, J gene.

CDR3aa: SVARSLSGRETQY
v_gene: TRBV29-1
j_gene: TRBJ2-5

CDR3aa: AVRQGARQPQH
v_gene: TRBV2
j_gene: TRBJ1-5

CDR3aa: ASSFYGLGVGSGKSSYEQY
v_gene: TRBV27
j_gene: TRBJ2-7

CDR3aa: AISESVLAVTNEQF
v_gene: TRBV10-3
j_gene: TRBJ2-1

CDR3aa: ASSLILAGEDTQY
v_gene: TRBV7-9
j_gene: TRBJ2-3

CDR3aa: ASKIGLAGDEQF
v_gene: TRBV19
j_gene: TRBJ2-1

CDR3aa: ASKYRVEGYT
v_gene: TRBV2
j_gene: TRBJ1-2

CDR3aa: ATSRDRAAANYGYT
v_gene: TRBV15
j_gene: TRBJ1-2

CDR3aa: ASRGQFNQPQH
v_gene: TRBV12-3/TRBV12-4
j_gene: TRBJ1-5

CDR3aa: ASSQEFGLASNEQF
v_gene: TRBV4-2
j_gene: TRBJ2-1

CDR3aa: ASSVNRALNTEAF
v_gene: TRBV11-2
j_gene: TRBJ1-1

CDR3aa: ASSGRQVMLYEQY
v_gene: TRBV25-1
j_gene: TRBJ2-7

CDR3aa: ASSLAGGPGELF
v_gene: TRBV12-3/TRBV12-4
j_gene: TRBJ2-2

CDR3aa: ASIEGTNYGYT
v_gene: TRBV5-6
j_gene: TRBJ1-2

CDR3aa: ASSPHDRGYGYT
v_gene: TRBV28
j_gene: TRBJ1-2

CDR3aa: ASSLDRSAGELF
v_gene: TRBV18
j_gene: TRBJ2-2

CDR3aa: ASSLGGAGFTDTQY
v_gene: TRBV7-3
j_gene: TRBJ2-3

CDR3aa: ASSSLRELSEQY
v_gene: TRBV11-2
j_gene: TRBJ2-7

CDR3aa: ASSYPGTGAGAF
v_gene: TRBV12-3/TRBV12-4
j_gene: TRBJ1-1

CDR3aa: ASSPGPGANVLT
v_gene: TRBV18
j_gene: TRBJ2-6

CDR3aa: ASSSGGQGEKLF
v_gene: TRBV5-1
j_gene: TRBJ1-4

CDR3aa: ASSQDSTARKLF
v_gene: TRBV3-1
j_gene: TRBJ1-4